This T cell receptor (beta chain) was sequenced in a study of graft-versus-host responses after intestinal transplantation. V lost 2 bases and J 4 bases, leaving 11 bases between the germline ends. Germline loops: CDR1 MNHEY, CDR2 SVGAGI. This CDR3 comprises 14 residues. About this clone itself: Its antigen is undetermined.

The study, taken as a whole, reports: The authors found GvH clones in recipient marrow, some appearing first in ileum or blood.

The table came from immunoSEQ multiplex PCR; TCRdb's copy has only in-frame clones and leaves some out. The top ten clones hold around 0.11% of a sample with 80,000 to 90,000 clones, about nine tenths of them seen once. The clonotype originates from a human donor who received an intestinal transplant. V usage is TRBV6-5 and J usage is TRBJ1-2; weak D call: TRBD1 (5 bases). The sequencing used unstimulated CD4+ T cells sorted from spleen or lymph node cells, collected before intestinal transplant. The CDR3 spells CASSYGQGAYGYTF. The CDR3 DNA follows: TGTGCCAGCAGTTACGGGCAGGGCGCCTATGGCTACACCTTC.